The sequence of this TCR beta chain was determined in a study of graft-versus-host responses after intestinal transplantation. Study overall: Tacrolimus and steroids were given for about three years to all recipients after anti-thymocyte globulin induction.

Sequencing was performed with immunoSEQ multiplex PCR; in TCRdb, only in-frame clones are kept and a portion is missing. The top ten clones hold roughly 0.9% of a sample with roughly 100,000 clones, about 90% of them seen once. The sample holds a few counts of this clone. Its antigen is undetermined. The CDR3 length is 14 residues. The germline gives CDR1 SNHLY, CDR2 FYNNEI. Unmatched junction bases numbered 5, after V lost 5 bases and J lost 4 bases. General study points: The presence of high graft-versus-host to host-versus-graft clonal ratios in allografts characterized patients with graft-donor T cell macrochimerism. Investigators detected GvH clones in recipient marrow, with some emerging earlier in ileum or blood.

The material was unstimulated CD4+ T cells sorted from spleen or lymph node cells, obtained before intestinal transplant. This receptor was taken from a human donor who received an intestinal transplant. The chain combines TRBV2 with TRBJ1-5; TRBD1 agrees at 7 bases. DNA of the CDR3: TGTGCCAGCAGTTTGACAGGGAGGAATCAGCCCCAGCATTTT. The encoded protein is CASSLTGRNQPQHF.